This T cell receptor beta chain appears in the sequencing data of a study of blood T cell repertoires in COVID-19. The CDR3 consists of 14 residues. Germline CDR1 SQVTM, CDR2 ANQGSEA. V was shortened by 5 bases and J by 3 bases, with 17 bases between the two germline ends. Produced via immunoSEQ multiplex PCR; TCRdb's table is partial and in-frame only. The repertoire holds hundreds of thousands of clones, with more than 75% as singletons. The TCR originated in a woman aged 45-60 years who had recovered from COVID-19. The chain carries TRBV29-1 and TRBJ2-7; D uncertain. The sequenced sample was PBMCs or T cells enriched from blood (not recorded which). The CDR3 is CSVHDPRSGYEQYF. CDR3 nucleotides: TGCAGCGTTCACGACCCTCGGTCAGGCTACGAGCAGTACTTC.